This T cell receptor (beta chain) is drawn from a study of control samples from healthy donors and cancer patients. Deletions cut 6 bases from V and 7 bases from J, with 9 bases between. CDR3 length: 12 amino acids. In germline, CDR1 is LNHDA, CDR2 SQIVND (reference sequence). Sequencing was performed with immunoSEQ multiplex PCR; in TCRdb, only in-frame clones are kept and a portion is missing. The table has about 40,000 clones, roughly nine tenths seen once. Source material: blood. J is TRBJ2-2 and V is TRBV19; D is possibly TRBD2 (5 bases). The receptor was isolated from a woman between 45 and 65 years old in good health. CDR3 loop: CASRDFYGELFF. DNA for the CDR3: TGTGCCAGTAGGGACTTTTACGGGGAGCTGTTTTTT.